A selection of T cell receptor beta chains follows, all from one sample in a study of blood T cell repertoires in COVID-19. Method: immunoSEQ multiplex PCR; TCRdb's copy keeps in-frame clones and lacks some. Among about 190,000 clones listed, 88% were seen once. The specimen sequenced was peripheral blood. The receptors come from a human donor in a cohort sampled during active COVID-19. The CDR3 runs from the conserved cysteine through the conserved F or W. A D gene is named only where the DNA matches it firmly. Rows give clone size only sometimes, using once, few, many, or a class for an expanded clone.

clone size	D gene	V gene	J gene	CDR3 protein	CDR3 DNA
NA	TRBD1	TRBV2	TRBJ1-1	CASSGDRGEAFF	TGTGCCAGCAGTGGGGACAGGGGTGAAGCTTTCTTT
NA	NA	TRBV5-1	TRBJ2-7	CASSLVAGEYEQYF	TGCGCCAGCAGCTTGGTGGCAGGGGAATACGAGCAGTACTTC
NA	TRBD2	TRBV10-2	TRBJ2-1	CASSLLSGGANEQFF	TGCGCCAGCAGCCTTCTGAGCGGGGGGGCAAATGAGCAGTTCTTC
few	NA	TRBV5-3	TRBJ1-5	CARSLDRANQPQHF	TGTGCCAGAAGCTTGGACAGGGCCAATCAGCCCCAGCATTTT
once	NA	TRBV6-1	TRBJ2-6	CASSEPGKANVLTF	TGTGCCAGCAGTGAACCAGGGAAAGCCAACGTCCTGACTTTC
NA	TRBD1	TRBV6-2/TRBV6-3	TRBJ1-2	CASSRDRTNYGYTF	TGTGCCAGCAGCCGGGACAGGACTAACTATGGCTACACCTTC
NA	NA	TRBV6-5	TRBJ2-2	CASSSGEGNTGELFF	TGTGCCAGCAGCTCAGGGGAGGGGAACACCGGGGAGCTGTTTTTT
NA	NA	TRBV5-8	TRBJ2-7	CASSLGGGARDEQYF	TGTGCCAGCAGCTTGGGAGGGGGGGCAAGGGACGAGCAGTACTTC
once	NA	TRBV7-8	TRBJ1-3	CASSHLPGVPGNTIYF	TGTGCCAGCAGCCACCTCCCAGGGGTGCCTGGAAACACCATATATTTT
NA	TRBD2	TRBV7-7	TRBJ2-1	CASSSGLAGGAGEEQFF	TGTGCTAGCAGCTCCGGACTAGCGGGGGGCGCCGGGGAGGAGCAGTTCTTC
NA	NA	TRBV4-2	TRBJ2-6	CASSLQGFFGANVLTF	TGTGCCAGCAGCCTACAGGGTTTTTTTGGGGCCAACGTCCTGACTTTC
NA	TRBD1	TRBV3-1/TRBV3-2	TRBJ1-4	CASSQGTGTIGKLFF	TGTGCCAGCAGCCAAGGGACAGGTACCATAGGAAAACTGTTTTTT
NA	TRBD1	TRBV7-9	TRBJ1-4	CASSLGQANEKLFF	TGTGCCAGCAGCTTGGGACAGGCTAATGAAAAACTGTTTTTT
few	NA	TRBV28	TRBJ1-5	CASSAIGERSNQPQHF	TGTGCCAGCAGTGCCATAGGGGAAAGAAGCAATCAGCCCCAGCATTTT
NA	NA	TRBV7-2	TRBJ1-2	CASSYGRVRPYGYTF	TGTGCCAGCAGCTACGGTCGGGTCAGACCTTATGGCTACACCTTC
NA	NA	TRBV6-5	TRBJ1-3	CASSSPIHSGNTIYF	TGTGCCAGCAGTTCCCCAATTCACTCTGGAAACACCATATATTTT
NA	TRBD1	TRBV4-3	TRBJ2-2	CASSLGTANTGELFF	TGCGCCAGCAGCCTCGGGACAGCGAACACCGGGGAGCTGTTTTTT
NA	NA	TRBV19	TRBJ1-2	CASTFAGLNGYTF	TGTGCCAGTACCTTTGCAGGGTTGAATGGCTACACCTTC
NA	TRBD2	TRBV3-1/TRBV3-2	TRBJ2-5	CASSHSFRASGEETQYF	TGTGCCAGCAGCCACAGCTTTAGGGCTAGCGGGGAAGAGACCCAGTACTTC
NA	NA	TRBV6-4	TRBJ2-3	CASSNRVVADTQYF	TGTGCCAGCAGTAACAGGGTGGTAGCAGATACGCAGTATTTT
NA	TRBD1	TRBV7-9	TRBJ2-5	CASSHRQGYGETQYF	TGTGCCAGCAGCCACCGACAGGGCTACGGAGAGACCCAGTACTTC